The sample holds a few counts of the clone carrying this T cell receptor (beta chain). Its matching antigen is unknown. The data stem from a study of OX40 agonist ivuxolimab in advanced cancers. At the level of the study: Dose-escalation cases comprised hepatocellular carcinoma, melanoma, renal cell or head and neck cancer. Participants could have had prior anti-PD-1, anti-PD-L1 or anti-CTLA-4 therapy, and around 40% had some. Of the patients, three showed partial responses, one with hepatocellular carcinoma and two with cutaneous melanoma.

Here immunoSEQ multiplex PCR was the method, and the copy in TCRdb shows in-frame clones only, minus some. The table records around 45,000 clones, approximately 82% of them present only once. The CDR3 has 15 amino acids. V was shortened by 0 bases and J by 1 base, with 10 bases between the two germline ends. Germline assignment: CDR1 LNHNV and CDR2 YYDKDF (reference sequence). Study-wide results and caveats: At doses 0.1 to 3.0 mg/kg, CD4+ and CD8+ clones expanded.

This material consisted of CD4+ or CD8+ T cells sorted from blood, taken in a trial of the OX40 agonist ivuxolimab. The clonotype originates from an adult with an advanced solid tumor such as melanoma, head and neck, liver or kidney cancer. The V and J genes are TRBV15 and TRBJ2-7, with D possibly matching TRBD1 (6 bases). The chain's CDR3 is CATSRETGKSYEQYF. Written as DNA, the CDR3 is TGTGCCACCAGCAGAGAGACAGGAAAATCCTACGAGCAGTACTTC.